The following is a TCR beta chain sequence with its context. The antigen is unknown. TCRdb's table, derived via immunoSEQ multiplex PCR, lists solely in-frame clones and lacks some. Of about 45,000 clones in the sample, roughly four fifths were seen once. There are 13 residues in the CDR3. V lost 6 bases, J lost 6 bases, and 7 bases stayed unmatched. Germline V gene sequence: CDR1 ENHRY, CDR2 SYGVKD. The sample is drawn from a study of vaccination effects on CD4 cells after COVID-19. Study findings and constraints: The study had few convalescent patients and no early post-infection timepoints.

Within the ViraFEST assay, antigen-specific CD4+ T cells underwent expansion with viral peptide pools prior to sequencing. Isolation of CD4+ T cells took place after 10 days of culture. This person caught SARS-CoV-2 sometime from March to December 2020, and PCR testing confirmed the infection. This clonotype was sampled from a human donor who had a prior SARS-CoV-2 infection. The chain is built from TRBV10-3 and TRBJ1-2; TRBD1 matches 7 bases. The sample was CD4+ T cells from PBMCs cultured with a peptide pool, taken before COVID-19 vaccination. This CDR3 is CAIRNDRDDGYTF. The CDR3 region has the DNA TGTGCCATCAGAAACGACAGGGACGATGGCTACACCTTC.